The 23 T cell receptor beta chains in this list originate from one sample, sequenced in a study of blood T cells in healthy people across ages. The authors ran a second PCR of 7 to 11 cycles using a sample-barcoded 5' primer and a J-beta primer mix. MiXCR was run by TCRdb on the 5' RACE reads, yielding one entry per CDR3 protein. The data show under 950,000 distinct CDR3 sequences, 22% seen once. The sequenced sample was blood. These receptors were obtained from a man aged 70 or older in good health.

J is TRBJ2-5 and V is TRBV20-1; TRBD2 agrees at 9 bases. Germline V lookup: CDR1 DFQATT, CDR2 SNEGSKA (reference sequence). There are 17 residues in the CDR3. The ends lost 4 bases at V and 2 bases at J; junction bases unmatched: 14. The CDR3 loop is CSATNRVASGIQETQYF. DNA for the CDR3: TGCAGTGCTACCAACAGGGTGGCTAGCGGGATTCAAGAGACCCAGTACTTC.

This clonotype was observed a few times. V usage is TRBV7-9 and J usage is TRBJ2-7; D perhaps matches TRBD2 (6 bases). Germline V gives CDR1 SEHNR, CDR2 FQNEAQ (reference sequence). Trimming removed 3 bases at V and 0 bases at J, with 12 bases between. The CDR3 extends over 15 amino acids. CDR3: CASSLSGPFSYEQYV. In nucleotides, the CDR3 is TGTGCCAGCAGCTTGAGCGGGCCCTTCTCCTACGAGCAGTACGTC.

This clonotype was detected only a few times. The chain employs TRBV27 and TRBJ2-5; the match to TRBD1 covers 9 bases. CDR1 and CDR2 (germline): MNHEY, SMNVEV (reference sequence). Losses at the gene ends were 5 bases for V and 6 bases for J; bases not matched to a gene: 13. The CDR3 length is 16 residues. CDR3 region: CASSDIAQGAKKTQYF. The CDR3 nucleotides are TGTGCCAGCAGTGACATAGCACAGGGGGCTAAAAAGACCCAGTACTTC.

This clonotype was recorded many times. CDR3 nucleotides: TGTGCCAGCAGTTATATGGGGGTCACCGGGGAGCTGTTTTTT. Protein: CASSYMGVTGELFF. The J gene is TRBJ2-2, the V gene TRBV6-2 or TRBV6-3; D is perhaps TRBD1 or TRBD2 (5 bases each). V dropped 3 bases and J dropped 4 bases, with 9 bases sitting between them. This CDR3 region has 14 residues. Germline CDR1 MNHEY, CDR2 SVGEGT.

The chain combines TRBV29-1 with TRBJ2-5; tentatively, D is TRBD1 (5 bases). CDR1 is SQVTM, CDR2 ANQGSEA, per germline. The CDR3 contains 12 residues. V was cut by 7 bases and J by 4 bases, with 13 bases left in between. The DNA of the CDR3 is TGCAGCGGGCAGGGAAGCCCAGAGACCCAGTACTTC. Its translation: CSGQGSPETQYF.

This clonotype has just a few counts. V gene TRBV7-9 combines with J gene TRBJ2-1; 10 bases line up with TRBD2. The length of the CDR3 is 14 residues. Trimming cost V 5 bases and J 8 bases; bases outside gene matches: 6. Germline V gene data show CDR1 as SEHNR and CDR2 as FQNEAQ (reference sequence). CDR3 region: CASSPSGGVHEQFF. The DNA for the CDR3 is TGTGCCAGCAGCCCTAGCGGGGGTGTTCATGAGCAGTTCTTC.

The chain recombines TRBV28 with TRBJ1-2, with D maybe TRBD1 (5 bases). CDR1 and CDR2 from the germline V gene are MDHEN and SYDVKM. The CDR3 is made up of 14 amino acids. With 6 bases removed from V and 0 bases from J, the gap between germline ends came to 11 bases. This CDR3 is CASRRDVPNYGYTF. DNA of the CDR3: TGTGCCAGCAGACGGGACGTCCCTAACTATGGCTACACCTTC.

CDR3 nucleotide sequence: TGTGCCACCAGTGATAGAAGGACAGAAAATCAGCCCCAGCATTTT. It yields the protein CATSDRRTENQPQHF. The chain links TRBV24-1 to TRBJ1-5; perhaps TRBD1 as D (6 bases). The germline V gene has CDR1 KGHDR and CDR2 SFDVKD. V shed 3 bases and J shed 4 bases, with 12 bases lying between them. The CDR3 has 15 residues.

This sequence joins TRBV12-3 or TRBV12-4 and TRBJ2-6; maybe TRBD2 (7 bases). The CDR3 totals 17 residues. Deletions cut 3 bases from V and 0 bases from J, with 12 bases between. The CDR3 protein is CASSFGGALSGANVLTF. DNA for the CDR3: TGTGCCAGCAGTTTTGGGGGGGCCCTCTCTGGGGCCAACGTCCTGACTTTC.

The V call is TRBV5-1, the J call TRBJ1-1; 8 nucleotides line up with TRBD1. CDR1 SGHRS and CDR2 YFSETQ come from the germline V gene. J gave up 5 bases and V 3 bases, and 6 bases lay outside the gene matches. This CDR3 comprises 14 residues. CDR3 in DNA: TGCGCCAGCAGCTCAGGCAGACAGGGGACTGAAGCTTTCTTT. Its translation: CASSSGRQGTEAFF.

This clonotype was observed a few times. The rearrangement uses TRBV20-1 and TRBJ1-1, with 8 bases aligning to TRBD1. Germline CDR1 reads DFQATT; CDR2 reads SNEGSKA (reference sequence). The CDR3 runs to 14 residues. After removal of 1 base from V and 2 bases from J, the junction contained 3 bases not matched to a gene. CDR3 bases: TGCAGTGCTAGAGGGGGGACAGGCAACACTGAAGCTTTCTTT. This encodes CSARGGTGNTEAFF.

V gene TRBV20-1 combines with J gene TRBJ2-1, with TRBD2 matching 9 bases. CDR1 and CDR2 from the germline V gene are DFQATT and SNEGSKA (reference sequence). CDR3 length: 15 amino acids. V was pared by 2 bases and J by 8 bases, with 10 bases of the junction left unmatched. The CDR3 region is CSARIRRGGRDEQFF. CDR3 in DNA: TGCAGTGCTAGAATTCGGCGGGGGGGCCGCGATGAGCAGTTCTTC.

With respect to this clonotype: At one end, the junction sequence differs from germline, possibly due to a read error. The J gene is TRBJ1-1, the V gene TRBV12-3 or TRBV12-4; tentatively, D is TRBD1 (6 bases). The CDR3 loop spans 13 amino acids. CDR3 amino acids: CASSPTGNTGAFF. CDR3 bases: TGTGCCAGCAGCCCCACAGGGAACACTGGAGCTTTCTTT.

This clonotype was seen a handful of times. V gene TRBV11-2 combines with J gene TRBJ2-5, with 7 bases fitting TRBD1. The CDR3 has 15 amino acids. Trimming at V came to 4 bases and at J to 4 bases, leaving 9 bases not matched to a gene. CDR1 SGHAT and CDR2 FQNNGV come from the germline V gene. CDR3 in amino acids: CASSSPTQGSETQYF. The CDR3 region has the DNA TGTGCCAGCAGCTCCCCCACACAGGGGTCAGAGACCCAGTACTTC.

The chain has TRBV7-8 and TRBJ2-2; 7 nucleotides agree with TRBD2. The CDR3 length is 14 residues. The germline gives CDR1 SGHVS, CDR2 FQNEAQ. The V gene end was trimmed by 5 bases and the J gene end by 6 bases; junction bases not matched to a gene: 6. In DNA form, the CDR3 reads TGTGCCAGCAGCCACGGCGGGAGACCCGGGGAGCTGTTTTTT. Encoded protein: CASSHGGRPGELFF.

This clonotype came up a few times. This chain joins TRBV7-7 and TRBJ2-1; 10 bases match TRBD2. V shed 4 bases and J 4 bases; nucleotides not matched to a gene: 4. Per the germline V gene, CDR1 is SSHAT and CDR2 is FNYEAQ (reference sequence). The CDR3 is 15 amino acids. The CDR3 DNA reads TGTGCCAGCAGCTCAGCGGGAGGGCCGTACAATGAGCAGTTCTTC. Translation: CASSSAGGPYNEQFF. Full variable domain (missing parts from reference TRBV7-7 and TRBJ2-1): GAGVSQSPRYKVTKRGQDVTLRCDPISSHATLYWYQQALGQGPEFLTYFNYEAQPDKSGLPSDRFSAERPEGSISTLTIQRTEQRDSAMYRCASSSAGGPYNEQFFGPGTRLTVL.

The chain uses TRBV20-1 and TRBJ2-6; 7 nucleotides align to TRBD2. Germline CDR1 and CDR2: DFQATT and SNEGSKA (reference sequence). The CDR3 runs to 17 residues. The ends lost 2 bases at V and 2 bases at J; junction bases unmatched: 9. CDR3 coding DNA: TGCAGTGCTAGAACTAGCGCATATACGGCTGGGGCCAACGTCCTGACTTTC. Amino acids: CSARTSAYTAGANVLTF.

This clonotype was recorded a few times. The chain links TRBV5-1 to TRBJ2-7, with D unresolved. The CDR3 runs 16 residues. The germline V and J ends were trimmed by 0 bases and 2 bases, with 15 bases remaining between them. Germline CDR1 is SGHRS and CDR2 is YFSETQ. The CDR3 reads CASSLGGDLFAYEQYF. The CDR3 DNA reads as TGCGCCAGCAGCTTGGGGGGTGACTTGTTCGCCTACGAGCAGTACTTC.

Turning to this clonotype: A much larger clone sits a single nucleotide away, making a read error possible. The CDR3 loop is CASSDVMNTEAFF. CDR3 nucleotide sequence: TGTGCCAGCAGCGACGTCATGAACACTGAAGCTTTCTTT. The chain combines TRBV12-3 or TRBV12-4 with TRBJ1-1; D is unclear. The CDR3 spans 13 residues. Trimming shortened V by 6 bases and J by 0 bases, and 8 bases separated the two germline ends.

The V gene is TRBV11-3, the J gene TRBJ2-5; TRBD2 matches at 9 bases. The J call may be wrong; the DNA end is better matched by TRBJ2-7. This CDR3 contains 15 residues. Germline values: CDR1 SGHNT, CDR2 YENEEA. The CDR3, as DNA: TGTGCCAGCAGCCCGCGGGAGGGCTTGTCCTACGAGCAGTACGTC. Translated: CASSPREGLSYEQYV.

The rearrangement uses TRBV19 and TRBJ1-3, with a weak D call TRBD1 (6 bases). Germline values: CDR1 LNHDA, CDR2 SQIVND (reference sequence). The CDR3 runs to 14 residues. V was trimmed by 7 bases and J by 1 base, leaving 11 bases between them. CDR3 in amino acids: CASTIQGSGNTIYF. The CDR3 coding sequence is TGTGCCAGTACCATACAGGGATCTGGAAACACCATATATTTT.

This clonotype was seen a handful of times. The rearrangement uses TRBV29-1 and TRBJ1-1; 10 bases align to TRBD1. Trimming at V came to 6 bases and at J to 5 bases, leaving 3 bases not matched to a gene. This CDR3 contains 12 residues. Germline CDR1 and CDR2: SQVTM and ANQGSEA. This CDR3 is CSVGQGWTEAFF. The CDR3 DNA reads TGCAGCGTGGGACAGGGGTGGACTGAAGCTTTCTTT.

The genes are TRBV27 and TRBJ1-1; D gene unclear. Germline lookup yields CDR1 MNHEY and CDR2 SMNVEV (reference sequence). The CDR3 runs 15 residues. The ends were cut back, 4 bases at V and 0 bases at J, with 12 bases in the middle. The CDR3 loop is CASSSSWQMNTEAFF. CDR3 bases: TGTGCCAGCAGTTCCTCGTGGCAAATGAACACTGAAGCTTTCTTT.